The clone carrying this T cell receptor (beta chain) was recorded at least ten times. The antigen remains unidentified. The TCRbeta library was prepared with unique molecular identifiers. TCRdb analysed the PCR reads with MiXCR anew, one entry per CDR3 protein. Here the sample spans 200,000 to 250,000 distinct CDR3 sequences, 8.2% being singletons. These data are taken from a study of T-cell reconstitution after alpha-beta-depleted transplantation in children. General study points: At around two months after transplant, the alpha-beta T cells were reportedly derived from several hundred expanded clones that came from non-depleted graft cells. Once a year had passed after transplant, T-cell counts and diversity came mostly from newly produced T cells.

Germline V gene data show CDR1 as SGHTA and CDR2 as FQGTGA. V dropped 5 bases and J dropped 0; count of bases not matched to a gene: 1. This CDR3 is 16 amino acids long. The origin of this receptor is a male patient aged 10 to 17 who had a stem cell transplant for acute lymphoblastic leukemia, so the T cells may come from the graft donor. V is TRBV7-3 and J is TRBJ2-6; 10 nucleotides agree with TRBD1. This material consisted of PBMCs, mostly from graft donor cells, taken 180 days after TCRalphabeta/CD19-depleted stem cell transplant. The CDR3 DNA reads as TGTGCCAGCAGCCGGACAGGGGGCTCTGGGGCCAACGTCCTGACTTTC. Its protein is CASSRTGGSGANVLTF. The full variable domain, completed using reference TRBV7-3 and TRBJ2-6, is GAGVSQTPSNKVTEKGKYVELRCDPISGHTALYWYRQSLGQGPEFLIYFQGTGAADDSGLPNDRFFAVRPEGSVSTLKIQRTERGDSAVYLCASSRTGGSGANVLTFGAGSRLTVL.